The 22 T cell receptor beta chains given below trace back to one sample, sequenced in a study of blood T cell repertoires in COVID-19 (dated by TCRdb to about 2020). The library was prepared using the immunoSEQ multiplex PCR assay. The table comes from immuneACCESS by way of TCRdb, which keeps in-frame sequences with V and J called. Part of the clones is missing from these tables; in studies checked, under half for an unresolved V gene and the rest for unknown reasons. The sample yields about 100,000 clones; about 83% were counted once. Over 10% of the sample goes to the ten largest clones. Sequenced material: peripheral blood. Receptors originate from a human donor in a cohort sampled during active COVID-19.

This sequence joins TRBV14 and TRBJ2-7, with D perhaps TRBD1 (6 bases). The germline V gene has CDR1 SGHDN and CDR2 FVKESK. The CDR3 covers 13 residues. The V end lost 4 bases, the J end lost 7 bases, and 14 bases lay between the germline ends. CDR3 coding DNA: TGTGCCAGCAGCCTCCCTCCGAGGGGGGAGCAGTACTTC. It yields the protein CASSLPPRGEQYF.

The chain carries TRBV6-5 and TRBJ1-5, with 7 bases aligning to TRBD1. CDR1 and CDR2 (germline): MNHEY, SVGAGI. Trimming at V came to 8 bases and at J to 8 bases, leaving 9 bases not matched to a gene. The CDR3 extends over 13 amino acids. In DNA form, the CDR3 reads TGTGCCAGCTCCCGGACAGGCGGGAAGCCCCAGCATTTT. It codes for CASSRTGGKPQHF.

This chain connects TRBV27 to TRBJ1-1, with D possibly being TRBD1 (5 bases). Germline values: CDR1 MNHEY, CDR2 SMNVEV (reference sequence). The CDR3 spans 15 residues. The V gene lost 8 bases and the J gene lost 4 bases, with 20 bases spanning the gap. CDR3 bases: TGTGCCAGCGGTTCTATTAGAAGGGGTTTCACTGAAGCTTTCTTT. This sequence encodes CASGSIRRGFTEAFF.

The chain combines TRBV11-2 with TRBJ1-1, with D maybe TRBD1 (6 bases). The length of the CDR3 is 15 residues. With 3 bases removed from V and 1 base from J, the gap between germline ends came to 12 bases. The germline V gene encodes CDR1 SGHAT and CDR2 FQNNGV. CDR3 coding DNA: TGTGCCAGCAGCTTCCGACAGGCCCAGAACACTGAAGCTTTCTTT. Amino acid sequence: CASSFRQAQNTEAFF.

In DNA form, the CDR3 reads TGTGCCAGCAGTTACTCGAACAGGGGTCGTATTGAAGCTTTCTTT. Its translation: CASSYSNRGRIEAFF. The chain recombines TRBV6-5 with TRBJ1-1; 7 nucleotides align to TRBD1. The germline V gene encodes CDR1 MNHEY and CDR2 SVGAGI. The CDR3 loop spans 15 amino acids. Trimming at V came to 0 bases and at J to 7 bases, leaving 8 bases not matched to a gene.

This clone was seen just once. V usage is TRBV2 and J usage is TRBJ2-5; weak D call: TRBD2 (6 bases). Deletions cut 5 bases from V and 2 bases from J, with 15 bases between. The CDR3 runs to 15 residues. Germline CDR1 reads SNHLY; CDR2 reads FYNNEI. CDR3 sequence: CASSSTVGGQETQYF. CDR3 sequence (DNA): TGTGCCAGCAGTTCCACGGTGGGGGGACAAGAGACCCAGTACTTC.

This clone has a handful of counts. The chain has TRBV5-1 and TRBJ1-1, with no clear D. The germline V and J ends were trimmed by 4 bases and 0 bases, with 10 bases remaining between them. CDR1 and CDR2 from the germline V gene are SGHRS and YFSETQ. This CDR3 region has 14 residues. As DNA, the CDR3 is TGCGCCAGCAGCCAACAGAGTGTGAACACTGAAGCTTTCTTT. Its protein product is CASSQQSVNTEAFF. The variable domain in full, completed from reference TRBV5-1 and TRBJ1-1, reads KAGVTQTPRYLIKTRGQQVTLSCSPISGHRSVSWYQQTPGQGLQFLFEYFSETQRNKGNFPGRFSGRQFSNSRSEMNVSTLELGDSALYLCASSQQSVNTEAFFGQGTRLTVV.

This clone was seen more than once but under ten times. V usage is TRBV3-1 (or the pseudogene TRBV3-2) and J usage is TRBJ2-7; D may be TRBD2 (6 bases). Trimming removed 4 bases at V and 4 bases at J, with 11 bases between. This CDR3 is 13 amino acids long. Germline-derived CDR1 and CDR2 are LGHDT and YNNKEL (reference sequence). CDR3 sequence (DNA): TGTGCCAGCAGCCCCGCCGGGGGATACGAGCAGTACTTC. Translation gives CASSPAGGYEQYF.

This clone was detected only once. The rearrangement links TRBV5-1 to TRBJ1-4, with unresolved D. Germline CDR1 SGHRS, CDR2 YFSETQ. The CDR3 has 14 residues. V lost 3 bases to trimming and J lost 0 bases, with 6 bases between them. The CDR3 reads CASSSGATNEKLFF. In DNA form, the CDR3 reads TGCGCCAGCAGCTCCGGTGCAACTAATGAAAAACTGTTTTTT.

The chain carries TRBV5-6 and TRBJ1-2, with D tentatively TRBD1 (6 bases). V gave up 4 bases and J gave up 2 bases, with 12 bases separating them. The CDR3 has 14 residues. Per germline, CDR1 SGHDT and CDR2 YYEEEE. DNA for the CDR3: TGTGCCAGCAGCGCTGGACAGACGAACTATGGCTACACCTTC. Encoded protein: CASSAGQTNYGYTF.

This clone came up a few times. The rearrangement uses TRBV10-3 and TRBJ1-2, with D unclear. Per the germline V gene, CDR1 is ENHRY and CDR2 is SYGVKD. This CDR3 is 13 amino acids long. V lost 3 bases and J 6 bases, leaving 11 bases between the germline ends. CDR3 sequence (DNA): TGTGCCATCAGTGACAGGAATACGAATGGCTACACCTTC. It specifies CAISDRNTNGYTF.

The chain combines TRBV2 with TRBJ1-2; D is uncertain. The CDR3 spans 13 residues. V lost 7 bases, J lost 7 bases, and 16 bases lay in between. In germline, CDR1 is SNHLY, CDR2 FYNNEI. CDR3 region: CASTPDISGGYTF. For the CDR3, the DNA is TGTGCCAGCACCCCAGACATATCTGGTGGCTACACCTTC.

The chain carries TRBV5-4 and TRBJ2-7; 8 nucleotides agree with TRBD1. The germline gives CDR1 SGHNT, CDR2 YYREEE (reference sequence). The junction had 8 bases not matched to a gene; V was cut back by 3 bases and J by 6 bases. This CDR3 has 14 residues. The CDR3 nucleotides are TGTGCCAGCAGCTCTACCCAGGGGGCTCGCGAGCAGTACTTC. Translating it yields CASSSTQGAREQYF.

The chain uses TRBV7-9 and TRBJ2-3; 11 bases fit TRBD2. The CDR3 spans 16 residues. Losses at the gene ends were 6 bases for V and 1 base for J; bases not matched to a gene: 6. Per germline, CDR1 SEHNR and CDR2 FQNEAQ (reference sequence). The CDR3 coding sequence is TGTGCCAGCAGACGACCGGGACTAGCGGGCACAGATACGCAGTATTTT. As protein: CASRRPGLAGTDTQYF. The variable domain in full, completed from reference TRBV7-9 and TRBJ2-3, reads DTGVSQNPRHKITKRGQNVTFRCDPISEHNRLYWYRQTLGQGPEFLTYFQNEAQLEKSRLLSDRFSAERPKGSFSTLEIQRTEQGDSAMYLCASRRPGLAGTDTQYFGPGTRLTVL.

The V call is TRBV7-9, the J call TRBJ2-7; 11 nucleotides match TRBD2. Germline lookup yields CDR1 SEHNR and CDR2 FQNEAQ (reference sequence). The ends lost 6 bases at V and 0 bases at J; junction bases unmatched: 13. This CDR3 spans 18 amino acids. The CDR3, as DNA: TGTGCCAGCAGGGCCGCGGTAGCGGGAGGGCCATCCTCCTACGAGCAGTACTTC. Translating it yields CASRAAVAGGPSSYEQYF.

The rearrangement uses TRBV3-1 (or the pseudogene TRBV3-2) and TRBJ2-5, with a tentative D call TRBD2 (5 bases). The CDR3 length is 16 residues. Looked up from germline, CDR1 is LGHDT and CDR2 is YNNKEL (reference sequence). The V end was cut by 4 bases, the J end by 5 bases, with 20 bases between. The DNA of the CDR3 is TGTGCCAGCAGCCCTCAAGCCGGAGGTAGTAGGGAGACCCAGTACTTC. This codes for CASSPQAGGSRETQYF.

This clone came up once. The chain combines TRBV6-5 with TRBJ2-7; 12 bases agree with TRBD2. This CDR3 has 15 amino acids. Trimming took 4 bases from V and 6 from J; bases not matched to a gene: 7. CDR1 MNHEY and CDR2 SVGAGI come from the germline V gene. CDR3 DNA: TGTGCCAGCAGTTCTCCGACTAGCGGGAGAATCGAGCAGTACTTC. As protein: CASSSPTSGRIEQYF.

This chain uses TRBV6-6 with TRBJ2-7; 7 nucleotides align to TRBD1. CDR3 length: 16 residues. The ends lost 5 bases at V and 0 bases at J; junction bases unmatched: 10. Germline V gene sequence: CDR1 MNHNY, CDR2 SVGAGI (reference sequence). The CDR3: CASSSQGQLDSYEQYF. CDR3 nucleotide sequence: TGTGCCAGCAGTAGCCAGGGACAGCTAGACTCCTACGAGCAGTACTTC.

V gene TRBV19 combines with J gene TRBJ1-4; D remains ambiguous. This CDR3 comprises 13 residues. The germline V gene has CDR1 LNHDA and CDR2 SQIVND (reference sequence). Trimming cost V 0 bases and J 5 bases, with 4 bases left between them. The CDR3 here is CASSIDRNEKLFF. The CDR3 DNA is TGTGCCAGTAGTATAGACCGGAATGAAAAACTGTTTTTT. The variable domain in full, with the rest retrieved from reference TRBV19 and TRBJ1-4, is DGGITQSPKYLFRKEGQNVTLSCEQNLNHDAMYWYRQDPGQGLRLIYYSQIVNDFQKGDIAEGYSVSREKKESFPLTVTSAQKNPTAFYLCASSIDRNEKLFFGSGTQLSVL.

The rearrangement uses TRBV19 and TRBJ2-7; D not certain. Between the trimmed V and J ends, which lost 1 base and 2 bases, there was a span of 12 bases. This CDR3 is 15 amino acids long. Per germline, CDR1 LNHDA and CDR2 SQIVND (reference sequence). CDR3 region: CASSIGYSATYEQYF. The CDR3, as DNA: TGTGCCAGTAGTATAGGATACTCTGCCACCTACGAGCAGTACTTC.

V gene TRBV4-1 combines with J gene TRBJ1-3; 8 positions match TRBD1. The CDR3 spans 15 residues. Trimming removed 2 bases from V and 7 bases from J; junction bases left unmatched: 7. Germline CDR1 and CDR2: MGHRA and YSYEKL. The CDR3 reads CASSQLGQGPNTIYF. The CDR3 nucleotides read TGCGCCAGCAGCCAACTCGGACAGGGACCGAACACCATATATTTT.

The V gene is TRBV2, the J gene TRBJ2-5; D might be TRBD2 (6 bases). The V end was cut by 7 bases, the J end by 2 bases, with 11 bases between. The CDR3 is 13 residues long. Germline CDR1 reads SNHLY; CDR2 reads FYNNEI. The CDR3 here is CASIRGFQETQYF. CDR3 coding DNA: TGTGCCAGCATTCGGGGGTTTCAAGAGACCCAGTACTTC.